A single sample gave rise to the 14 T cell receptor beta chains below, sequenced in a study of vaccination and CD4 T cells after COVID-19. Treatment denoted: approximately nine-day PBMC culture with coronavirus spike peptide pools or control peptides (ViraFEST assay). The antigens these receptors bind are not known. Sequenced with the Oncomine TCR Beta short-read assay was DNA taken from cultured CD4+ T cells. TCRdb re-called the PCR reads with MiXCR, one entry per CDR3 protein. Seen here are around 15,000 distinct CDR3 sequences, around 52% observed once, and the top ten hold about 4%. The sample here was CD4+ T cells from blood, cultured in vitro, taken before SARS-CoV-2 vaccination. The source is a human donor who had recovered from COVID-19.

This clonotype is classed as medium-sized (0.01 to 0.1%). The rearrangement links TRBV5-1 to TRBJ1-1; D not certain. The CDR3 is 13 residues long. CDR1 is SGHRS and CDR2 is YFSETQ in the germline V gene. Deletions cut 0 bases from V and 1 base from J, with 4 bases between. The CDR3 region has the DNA TGCGCCAGCAGCTTGGGGGAGAACACTGAAGCTTTCTTT. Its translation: CASSLGENTEAFF.

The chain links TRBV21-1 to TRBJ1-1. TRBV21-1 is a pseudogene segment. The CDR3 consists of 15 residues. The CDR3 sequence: CASSKVRQVNTEAFF. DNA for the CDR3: TGTGCCAGCAGCAAAGTAAGGCAGGTGAACACTGAAGCTTTCTTT.

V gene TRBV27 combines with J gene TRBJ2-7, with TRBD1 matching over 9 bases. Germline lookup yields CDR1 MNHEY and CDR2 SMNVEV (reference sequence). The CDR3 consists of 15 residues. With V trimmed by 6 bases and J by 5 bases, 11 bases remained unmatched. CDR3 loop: CASSNLRDRVHEQYF. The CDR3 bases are TGTGCCAGCAGCAACCTCCGGGACAGGGTCCACGAGCAGTACTTC.

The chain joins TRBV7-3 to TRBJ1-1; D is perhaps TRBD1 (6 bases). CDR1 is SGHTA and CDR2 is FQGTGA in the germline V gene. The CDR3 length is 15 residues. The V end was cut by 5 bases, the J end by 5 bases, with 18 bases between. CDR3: CASSAVQGKGTEAFF. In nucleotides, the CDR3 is TGTGCCAGCAGCGCCGTCCAGGGGAAGGGGACTGAAGCTTTCTTT.

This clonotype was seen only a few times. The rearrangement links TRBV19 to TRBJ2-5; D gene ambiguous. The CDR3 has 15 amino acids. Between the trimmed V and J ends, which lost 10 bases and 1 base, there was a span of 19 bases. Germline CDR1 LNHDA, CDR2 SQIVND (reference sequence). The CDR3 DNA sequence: TGTGCCACCCGAGGAACACGAGATTTCCAAGAGACCCAGTACTTC. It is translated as CATRGTRDFQETQYF.

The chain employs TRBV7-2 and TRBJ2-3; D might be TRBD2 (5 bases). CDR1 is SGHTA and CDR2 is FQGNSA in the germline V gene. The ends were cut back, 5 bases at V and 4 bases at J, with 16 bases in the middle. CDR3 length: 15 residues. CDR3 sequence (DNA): TGTGCCAGCAGCGGGGTTGGTGAAGCGGCAGATACGCAGTATTTT. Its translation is CASSGVGEAADTQYF.

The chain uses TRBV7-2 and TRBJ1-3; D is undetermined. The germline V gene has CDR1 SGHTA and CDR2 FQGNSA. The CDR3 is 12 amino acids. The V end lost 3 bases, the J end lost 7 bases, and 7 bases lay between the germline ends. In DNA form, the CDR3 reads TGTGCCAGCAGCTTTTCCCCCAACACCATATATTTT. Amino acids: CASSFSPNTIYF.

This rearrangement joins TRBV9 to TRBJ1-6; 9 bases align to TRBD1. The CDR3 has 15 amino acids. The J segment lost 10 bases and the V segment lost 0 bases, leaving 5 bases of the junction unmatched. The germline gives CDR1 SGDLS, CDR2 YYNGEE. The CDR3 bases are TGTGCCAGCAGCGTAGGGGGGACAGGGATATCACCCCTCCACTTT. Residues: CASSVGGTGISPLHF.

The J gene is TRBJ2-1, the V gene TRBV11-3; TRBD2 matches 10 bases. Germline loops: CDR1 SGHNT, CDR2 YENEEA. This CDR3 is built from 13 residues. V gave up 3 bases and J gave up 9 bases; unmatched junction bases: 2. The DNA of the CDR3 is TGTGCCAGCAGCTTGGGACTAGCGCTTGAGCAGTTCTTC. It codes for CASSLGLALEQFF.

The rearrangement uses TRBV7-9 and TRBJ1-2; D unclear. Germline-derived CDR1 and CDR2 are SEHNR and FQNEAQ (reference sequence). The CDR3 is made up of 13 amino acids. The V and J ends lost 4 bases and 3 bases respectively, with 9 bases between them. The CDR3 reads CASSSPGDYGYTF. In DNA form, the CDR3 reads TGTGCCAGCAGCTCCCCCGGAGACTATGGCTACACCTTC.

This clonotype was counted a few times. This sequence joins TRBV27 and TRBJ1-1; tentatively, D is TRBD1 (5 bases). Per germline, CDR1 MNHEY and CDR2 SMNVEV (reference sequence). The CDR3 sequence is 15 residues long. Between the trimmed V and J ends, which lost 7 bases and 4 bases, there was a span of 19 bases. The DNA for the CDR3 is TGTGCCAGCAATCGGAGGCCAGGGTCTTTCACTGAAGCTTTCTTT. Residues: CASNRRPGSFTEAFF.

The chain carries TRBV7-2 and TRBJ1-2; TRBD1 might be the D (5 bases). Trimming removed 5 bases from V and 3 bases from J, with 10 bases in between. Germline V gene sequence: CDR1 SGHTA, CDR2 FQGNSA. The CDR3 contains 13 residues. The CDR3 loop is CASSPRTHYGYTF. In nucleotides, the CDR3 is TGTGCCAGCAGCCCCAGGACACACTATGGCTACACCTTC.

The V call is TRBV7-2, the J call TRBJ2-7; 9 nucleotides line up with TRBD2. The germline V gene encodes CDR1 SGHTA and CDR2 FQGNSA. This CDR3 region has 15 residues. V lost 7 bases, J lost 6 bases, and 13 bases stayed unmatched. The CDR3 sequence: CASTPMGVAGVEQYF. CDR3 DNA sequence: TGTGCCAGCACTCCGATGGGGGTAGCGGGAGTCGAGCAGTACTTC.

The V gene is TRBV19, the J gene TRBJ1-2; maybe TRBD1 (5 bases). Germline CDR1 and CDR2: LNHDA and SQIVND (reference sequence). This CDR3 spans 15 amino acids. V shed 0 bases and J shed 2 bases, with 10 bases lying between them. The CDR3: CASSIDLRTNYGYTF. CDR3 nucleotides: TGTGCCAGTAGTATAGATCTGAGGACAAACTATGGCTACACCTTC.